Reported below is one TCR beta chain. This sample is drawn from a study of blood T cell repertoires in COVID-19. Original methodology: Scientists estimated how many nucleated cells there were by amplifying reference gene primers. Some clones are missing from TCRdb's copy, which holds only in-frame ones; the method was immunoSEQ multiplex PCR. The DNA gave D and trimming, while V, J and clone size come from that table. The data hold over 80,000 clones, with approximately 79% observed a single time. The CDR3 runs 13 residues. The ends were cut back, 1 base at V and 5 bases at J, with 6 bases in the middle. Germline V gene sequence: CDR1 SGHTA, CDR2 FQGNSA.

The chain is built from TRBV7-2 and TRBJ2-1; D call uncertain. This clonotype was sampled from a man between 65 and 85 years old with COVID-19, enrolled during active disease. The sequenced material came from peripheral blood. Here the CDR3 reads CASSLGHNNEQFF. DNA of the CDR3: TGTGCCAGCAGCTTAGGGCACAACAATGAGCAGTTCTTC.